This record looks at one T cell receptor beta chain sequence and its context. Its antigen is not known. The germline V gene has CDR1 SGDLS and CDR2 YYNGEE. Deletions cut 1 base from V and 0 bases from J, with 10 bases between. The length of the CDR3 is 16 residues. This sample is drawn from a study of graft-versus-host responses after intestinal transplantation. The protocol was immunoSEQ multiplex PCR, while the TCRdb copy is restricted to in-frame clones and leaves out a portion. The sample has approximately 89,000 clones, more than 85% seen once. The sample was unstimulated CD4+ T cells sorted from spleen or lymph node cells, taken before intestinal transplant. The rearrangement joins TRBV9 to TRBJ2-2; D not certain. The source of this sequence is a human donor who received an intestinal transplant. The CDR3 coding sequence is TGTGCCAGCAGCGTACACTTACCTGCGAACACCGGGGAGCTGTTTTTT. Its protein product is CASSVHLPANTGELFF.